Described below is a single T cell receptor beta chain sequence and its context. This clonotype is categorized as medium-sized (0.01 to 0.1%). Base-call qualities are not available, and no considerably larger clone is one nucleotide away. Including the terminal cysteine and phenylalanine, the CDR3 comprises 17 residues. Only CDR3 DNA remains: 51 bases, in frame from the first base. The germline V gene provides CDR1 SGHTA and CDR2 FQGNSA. Trimming removed 2 bases from V and 2 bases from J; the gene matches leave 7 bases unexplained. The data belong to a study of Japanese encephalitis immunity and Zika vaccine responses (dated by TCRdb to the early 2020s). Describing the broader study: Included participants received three 5.0 ug doses of alum-adjuvanted ZPIV at weeks 0, 4 and 28. The study tested whether prior Japanese encephalitis virus (JEV) or yellow fever virus (YFV) vaccination shaped CD4 T cell responses to the Zika vaccine. For stimulations, either ZIKV structural-protein peptide pools divided into flavivirus-conserved and non-conserved sets or JEV or YFV peptides matching the pre-vaccination were used. Before ZPIV, some twelve participants got a single dose of YFV vaccine (YF-VAX), while several participants were flavivirus-naive. For TCR sequencing, six representative participants were selected from each pre-vaccination group, and samples were taken at week 0 (after pre-vaccination, before ZPIV) and at week 52. The ZIKV peptides, 15-mers that overlapped by 11 residues, were chosen for containing NetMHCpan/NetMHCII-predicted epitopes with affinity below 50 nM. Two to three months ahead of the first ZPIV dose, some twelve participants were given JEV vaccine (IXIARO) as a two-dose regimen with the doses 28 days apart. TCR repertoires from a few flavivirus-naive individuals were also analyzed at weeks 2, 6 and 52 after the start of ZPIV vaccination. The full study reports these points: Samples were clustered by participant, with no similarity observed between individuals, suggesting that no public TCRs were detected. Sample size limitations prevented peptide-pool deconvolution, so the individual peptides driving cross-reactive responses were not identified. Only a subset of trial participants with three doses and adequate samples was analyzed, not the entire vaccinated cohort. JEV-pre-vaccinated donors showed higher repertoire similarity across time-points and stimulations than YFV-pre-vaccinated donors, indicating more clonotypes common to ZIKV and JEV stimulation. CD8 T cell responses of very low magnitude were detected against ZIKV peptide pools and were observed in only a few individuals. After ZPIV, a significant decrease in repertoire richness of CD4 T cells responding to conserved ZIKV epitopes was observed in JEV-pre-vaccinated donors.

The library was prepared using 5' RACE. Before sequencing, the TCRbeta libraries were pooled in proportion to the number of cells sorted for each library. RNAzol RT was used to extract total RNA from the sorted cells, and cDNA was then synthesized using an oligo(dT) primer together with a template-switching oligo. The TCRbeta V-CDR3-J region was amplified by PCR with Kapa HiFi between a SMARTer oligo primer and a TCRbeta constant-region primer. Illumina adaptors and sample-specific index barcodes were added in a second PCR, with HighPrep bead cleanup and a Bioanalyzer check confirming a band of roughly 650 bp. Libraries were sequenced on an Illumina MiSeq with 2x151 bp paired-end reads. The paper's data handling went like this. An in-house Java program demultiplexed the reads, and MiXCR assigned TCRbeta annotations and counted clonotypes. To assess repertoire overlap, Morisita-Horn indices from the R package vegan were used, along with UPGMA clustering and Circos plots of recurring clonotypes. Shannon diversity and richness were each normalized to the maximum value possible given the input cell numbers, so the resulting values fell between 0 and 1. MUSCLE was used to align CDR3beta sequences, SeqinR to compute distances, and R to plot multidimensional scaling. The raw public reads went through TCRdb reprocessing: fastp at Q25, MiXCR clone calling, in-frame beta chains kept. A single entry per CDR3 protein holds the most common genes and DNA from its merged rows. The V and J calls were not made by the authors but by TCRdb's processing. Present in this sample are roughly 600 distinct CDR3 sequences, 2% to 2.5% of which were seen just once. The ten top clones hold 30% to 35% of the sample.

PBMCs were stained with CellTrace CFSE and grown for six to seven days in RPMI containing about 8.5% human serum and peptide pools at approximately 1 ug/mL each. Unfixed proliferating CD4 T cells were sorted on a BD FACSAria as live CD56-CD19-CD16-CD3+CD4+ CFSE-low cells. The enrolled adults were healthy, and microneutralization screening showed them to be seronegative for ZIKV, JEV, YFV, DENV and WNV. Samples were obtained from a phase 1, double-blinded, randomized, placebo-controlled trial of an alum-adjuvanted Zika purified-inactivated virus (ZPIV) vaccine. Peripheral blood mononuclear cells were isolated by standard procedure and stored frozen in liquid nitrogen until use.

This sequence was found in an adult man who received an inactivated Zika virus vaccine. The chain is assembled from TRBV7-2 and TRBJ2-3, with 10 junctional bases fitting TRBD2. The input for sequencing was antigen-activated CD4+ T cells from blood, cultured, taken during a Zika inactivated vaccine study. The CDR3 protein: CASSLMPSGSNTDTQYF. The DNA is as follows: TGTGCCAGCAGCTTAATGCCTAGCGGGAGTAACACAGATACGCAGTATTTT.